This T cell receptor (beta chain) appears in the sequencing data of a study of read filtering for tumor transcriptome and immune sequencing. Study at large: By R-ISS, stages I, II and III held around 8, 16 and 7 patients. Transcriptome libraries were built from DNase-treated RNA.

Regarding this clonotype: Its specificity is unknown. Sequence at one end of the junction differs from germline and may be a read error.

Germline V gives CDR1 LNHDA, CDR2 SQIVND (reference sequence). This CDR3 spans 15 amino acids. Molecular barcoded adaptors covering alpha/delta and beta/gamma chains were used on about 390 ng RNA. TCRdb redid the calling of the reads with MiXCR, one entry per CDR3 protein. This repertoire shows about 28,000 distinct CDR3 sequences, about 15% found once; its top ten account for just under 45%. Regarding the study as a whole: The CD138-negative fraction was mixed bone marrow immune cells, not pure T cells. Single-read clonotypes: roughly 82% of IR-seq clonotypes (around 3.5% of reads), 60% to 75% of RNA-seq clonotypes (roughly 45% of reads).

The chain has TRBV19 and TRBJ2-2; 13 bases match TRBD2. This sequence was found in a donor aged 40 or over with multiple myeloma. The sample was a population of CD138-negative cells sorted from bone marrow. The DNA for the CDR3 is TGTGCCAGTAGTAGACTAGCGGGAGGCACCGGGGAGCTGCTTTTT. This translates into CASSRLAGGTGELLF.